These 14 T cell receptor beta chains originate from one sample sequenced in a study of cytomegalovirus exposure and HLA in healthy donors. It was with 60 Vbeta and 13 Jbeta primers that the PCR ran. Data came from immunoSEQ multiplex PCR; TCRdb stores just in-frame clones and leaves some out. The data contain roughly 180,000 clones, around four fifths of them singletons. Sequencing was carried out using PBMCs. Source of these receptors: a woman in her twenties or thirties in good health and CMV-seropositive.

The chain couples TRBV19 to TRBJ2-5, with TRBD1 identical over 8 bases. The CDR3 is 13 amino acids. V lost 6 bases and J lost 2; bases outside the gene matches: 2. Germline V gene sequence: CDR1 LNHDA, CDR2 SQIVND (reference sequence). The CDR3 loop is CASRTGGQETQYF. The CDR3 nucleotides read TGTGCCAGTAGAACAGGGGGTCAAGAGACCCAGTACTTC.

The genes are TRBV7-8 and TRBJ1-2; 7 bases map to TRBD1. Unmatched junction bases numbered 5, after V lost 2 bases and J lost 2 bases. The germline V gene has CDR1 SGHVS and CDR2 FQNEAQ. The CDR3 extends over 15 amino acids. The CDR3 region has the DNA TGTGCCAGCAGCTTAAGACAGGGACTCAACTATGGCTACACCTTC. Translated, it gives CASSLRQGLNYGYTF. Filled out from reference TRBV7-8 and TRBJ1-2, the complete variable domain reads GAGVSQSPRYKVAKRGQDVALRCDPISGHVSLFWYQQALGQGPEFLTYFQNEAQLDKSGLPSDRFFAERPEGSVSTLKIQRTQQEDSAVYLCASSLRQGLNYGYTFGSGTRLTVV.

The rearrangement joins TRBV7-9 to TRBJ1-1; 8 bases are a match to TRBD1. From germline, CDR1 is SEHNR and CDR2 FQNEAQ (reference sequence). V was pared by 5 bases and J by 1 base, with 9 bases of the junction left unmatched. The CDR3 loop spans 16 amino acids. The CDR3 sequence is CASSTRQGWSNTEAFF. CDR3 coding DNA: TGTGCCAGCAGCACCCGACAGGGGTGGTCGAACACTGAAGCTTTCTTT.

The CDR3 spells CASKTGGICTGELFF. DNA for the CDR3: TGCGCCAGCAAAACAGGGGGGATTTGCACCGGGGAGCTGTTTTTT. The chain carries TRBV23-1 and TRBJ2-2, with 8 bases that match TRBD1. TRBV23-1 is marked as an open reading frame, function uncertain. After removal of 7 bases from V and 4 bases from J, the junction contained 8 bases not matched to a gene. The CDR3 consists of 15 residues.

The J gene is TRBJ1-2, the V gene TRBV11-3; 8 bases line up with TRBD1. Germline loops: CDR1 SGHNT, CDR2 YENEEA. The CDR3 is 15 amino acids. V was pared by 5 bases and J by 8 bases, with 13 bases of the junction left unmatched. In nucleotides, the CDR3 is TGTGCCAGCAGCCCACTCACAGGGACAGGCTCGGGCTACACCTTC. It specifies CASSPLTGTGSGYTF. Full variable domain (missing parts from reference TRBV11-3 and TRBJ1-2): EAGVVQSPRYKIIEKKQPVAFWCNPISGHNTLYWYLQNLGQGPELLIRYENEEAVDDSQLPKDRFSAERLKGVDSTLKIQPAELGDSAVYLCASSPLTGTGSGYTFGSGTRLTVV.

The rearrangement joins TRBV9 to TRBJ2-7; possible D gene TRBD2, 6 bases. V lost 0 bases and J 4 bases, leaving 14 bases between the germline ends. Germline V gene sequence: CDR1 SGDLS, CDR2 YYNGEE. This CDR3 has 15 residues. CDR3 in amino acids: CASSVDGGIRYEQYF. The CDR3 coding sequence is TGTGCCAGCAGCGTAGATGGAGGGATTAGGTACGAGCAGTACTTC.

This clone appeared a few times. This chain joins TRBV7-9 and TRBJ2-2; TRBD1 agrees at 9 bases. Per the germline V gene, CDR1 is SEHNR and CDR2 is FQNEAQ (reference sequence). This CDR3 comprises 16 residues. J lost 1 base, V lost 5 bases, and 5 bases had no gene match. The CDR3 protein is CASSRSGQGNTGELFF. CDR3 bases: TGTGCCAGCAGCCGATCGGGACAGGGGAACACCGGGGAGCTGTTTTTT.

V and J are TRBV7-9 and TRBJ1-1; D unclear. CDR3 length equals 14 residues. The V gene's germline CDR1 is SEHNR and CDR2 FQNEAQ (reference sequence). V lost 4 bases and J lost 1, with 10 bases in between. For the CDR3, the DNA is TGTGCCAGCAGCTCTAGCGAGGGGAACACTGAAGCTTTCTTT. Translation gives CASSSSEGNTEAFF.

The sample holds a few counts of this clone. CDR3 nucleotide sequence: TGTGCCAGCAGTGTAACGGGGACTGAAGCTTTCTTT. Protein: CASSVTGTEAFF. The rearrangement joins TRBV2 to TRBJ1-1, with D uncertain. Trimming took off 4 bases at V and 5 bases at J, with 8 bases between the two ends. CDR3 length: 12 residues. CDR1 is SNHLY, CDR2 FYNNEI, per germline. The full variable domain, with the rest looked up from reference TRBV2 and TRBJ1-1, is EPEVTQTPSHQVTQMGQEVILRCVPISNHLYFYWYRQILGQKVEFLVSFYNNEISEKSEIFDDQFSVERPDGSNFTLKIRSTKLEDSAMYFCASSVTGTEAFFGQGTRLTVV.

The rearrangement links TRBV19 to TRBJ2-7, with 9 bases aligning to TRBD2. The CDR3 is 15 amino acids. Germline V CDR1 and CDR2: LNHDA, SQIVND (reference sequence). Unmatched junction bases numbered 10, after V lost 5 bases and J lost 5 bases. CDR3 DNA: TGTGCCAGTAGTGATAGCGGGAGCGTTCCACACGAGCAGTACTTC. Encoded protein: CASSDSGSVPHEQYF.

This chain uses TRBV6-1 with TRBJ2-7; D is undetermined. Trimming removed 2 bases at V and 9 bases at J, with 11 bases between. The CDR3 is made up of 12 amino acids. Germline V CDR1 and CDR2: MNHNS, SASEGT. As DNA, the CDR3 is TGTGCCAGCAGTGAAACGGCCCGAGGGCAGTACTTC. Translated, it gives CASSETARGQYF.

This chain uses TRBV2 with TRBJ1-5, with TRBD1 matching 7 bases. The CDR3 contains 15 residues. V lost 3 bases to trimming and J lost 0 bases; unmatched junction nucleotides: 2. Per germline, CDR1 SNHLY and CDR2 FYNNEI. The CDR3 spells CASSDGTVSNQPQHF. The CDR3 nucleotides read TGTGCCAGCAGTGATGGGACAGTTAGCAATCAGCCCCAGCATTTT. Looking up the rest from reference TRBV2 and TRBJ1-5 gives the full variable domain: EPEVTQTPSHQVTQMGQEVILRCVPISNHLYFYWYRQILGQKVEFLVSFYNNEISEKSEIFDDQFSVERPDGSNFTLKIRSTKLEDSAMYFCASSDGTVSNQPQHFGDGTRLSIL.

The chain has TRBV7-2 and TRBJ2-1, with TRBD1 matching 9 bases. Germline lookup yields CDR1 SGHTA and CDR2 FQGNSA. V lost 5 bases and J lost 7; bases outside the gene matches: 21. The CDR3 extends over 19 amino acids. The CDR3 loop is CASSLLPDRDRDFGNEQFF. The DNA of the CDR3 is TGTGCCAGCAGCCTACTGCCCGATCGGGACAGGGATTTCGGGAATGAGCAGTTCTTC.

This chain connects TRBV5-6 to TRBJ2-7, with 10 bases that match TRBD1. The V segment lost 4 bases and the J segment 9 bases; nucleotides outside the gene matches: 7. The CDR3 loop spans 13 amino acids. CDR1 SGHDT and CDR2 YYEEEE come from the germline V gene. In nucleotides, the CDR3 is TGTGCCAGCAGCGGGGGACAGGGGACTCGGCAGTACTTC. Translating gives CASSGGQGTRQYF.